This entry lists 12 T cell receptor beta chains sequenced from one sample in a study of blood T cell repertoires in COVID-19 (dated by TCRdb to about 2020). Library creation used the immunoSEQ multiplex PCR assay. TCRdb holds this immuneACCESS table with in-frame rearrangements only. Some clones are missing; in checked studies, unresolved V genes explain under half, and the rest has no known cause. The sample profile shows under 250,000 clones; 75% to 85% of them were found once. The ten largest clonotypes hold 5.1% of the sample. The specimen was peripheral blood. These receptors all stem from a man in his fifties with COVID-19, enrolled during active disease.

This clone has just a few counts. V and J are TRBV29-1 and TRBJ1-1; D gene ambiguous. Germline CDR1 is SQVTM and CDR2 is ANQGSEA. The CDR3 is 13 amino acids. Deletions cut 6 bases from V and 2 bases from J, with 13 bases between. Here the CDR3 reads CSVRTQVNTEAFF. The DNA of the CDR3 is TGCAGCGTCCGTACCCAGGTCAACACTGAAGCTTTCTTT.

The chain couples TRBV11-3 to TRBJ1-4; 10 nucleotides align to TRBD1. The CDR3 has 14 amino acids. Losses at the gene ends were 4 bases for V and 7 bases for J; bases not matched to a gene: 3. CDR1 and CDR2 (germline): SGHNT, YENEEA. CDR3: CASSSRDRGEKLFF. The CDR3 DNA reads as TGTGCCAGCAGCTCCAGGGACAGGGGTGAAAAACTGTTTTTT.

This chain joins TRBV5-1 and TRBJ1-4; possible D gene TRBD1, 5 bases. CDR3 size: 12 residues. CDR1 is SGHRS and CDR2 is YFSETQ in the germline V gene. Trimming pared 5 bases from V and 4 bases from J, leaving 6 bases between. The CDR3, as DNA: TGCGCCAGCAGTCAGGGTAATGAAAAACTGTTTTTT. Translating gives CASSQGNEKLFF. Full variable domain (rest looked up from reference TRBV5-1 and TRBJ1-4): KAGVTQTPRYLIKTRGQQVTLSCSPISGHRSVSWYQQTPGQGLQFLFEYFSETQRNKGNFPGRFSGRQFSNSRSEMNVSTLELGDSALYLCASSQGNEKLFFGSGTQLSVL.

This clone was seen just once. The rearrangement joins TRBV7-9 to TRBJ1-2; no firm D call. V shed 3 bases and J shed 2 bases, with 10 bases lying between them. Germline V gene lookup returns CDR1 SEHNR and CDR2 FQNEAQ (reference sequence). This CDR3 contains 14 residues. The CDR3 sequence: CASSFPGSNYGYTF. The CDR3 DNA reads as TGTGCCAGCAGCTTCCCGGGATCCAACTATGGCTACACCTTC.

The chain has TRBV13 and TRBJ2-4, with TRBD2 identical over 15 bases. Per germline, CDR1 PRHDT and CDR2 FYEKMQ (reference sequence). The CDR3 covers 18 residues. V gave up 5 bases and J gave up 4 bases; unmatched junction bases: 9. The CDR3 reads CASSISEGLAGGKNIQYF. DNA for the CDR3: TGTGCCAGCAGCATATCAGAGGGACTAGCGGGGGGAAAAAACATTCAGTACTTC.

This clone has only a few counts. CDR3 amino acids: CSASFPGKAFF. The CDR3 DNA sequence: TGCAGTGCTAGTTTCCCAGGGAAAGCTTTCTTT. The rearrangement links TRBV20-1 to TRBJ1-1; possible D gene TRBD1, 5 bases. The CDR3 has 11 residues. The V and J ends lost 3 bases and 9 bases respectively, with 11 bases between them. Germline V lookup: CDR1 DFQATT, CDR2 SNEGSKA (reference sequence).

V is TRBV5-1 and J is TRBJ1-1; the match to TRBD1 covers 10 bases. The CDR3 has 16 residues. V was pared by 0 bases and J by 6 bases, with 8 bases of the junction left unmatched. Germline CDR1 is SGHRS and CDR2 is YFSETQ. The CDR3 nucleotides read TGCGCCAGCAGCTTGGTGGCCTTCGGACAGGGGGCTGAAGCTTTCTTT. This codes for CASSLVAFGQGAEAFF.

This chain links TRBV6-2 or TRBV6-3 with TRBJ2-1, with 10 bases matching TRBD2. From germline, CDR1 is MNHEY and CDR2 SVGEGT. This CDR3 spans 14 amino acids. With V trimmed by 5 bases and J by 7 bases, 5 bases remained unmatched. CDR3 region: CASSVQRGGNEQFF. CDR3 in DNA: TGTGCCAGCAGTGTCCAGCGGGGGGGGAATGAGCAGTTCTTC.

The chain links TRBV5-6 to TRBJ1-2; D is uncertain. In germline, CDR1 is SGHDT, CDR2 YYEEEE. This CDR3 is built from 16 residues. V lost 4 bases and J lost 2, with 18 bases in between. The CDR3 is CASSPAGAEFNYGYTF. CDR3 DNA: TGTGCCAGCAGCCCCGCAGGCGCTGAGTTCAACTATGGCTACACCTTC.

This chain links TRBV19 with TRBJ2-3; TRBD2 is a possible D gene (6 bases). Trimming shortened V by 9 bases and J by 0 bases, and 22 bases separated the two germline ends. The CDR3 contains 17 residues. The V gene's germline CDR1 is LNHDA and CDR2 SQIVND (reference sequence). The CDR3 loop reads CASTIAATVISTDTQYF. CDR3 DNA: TGTGCCAGCACGATAGCGGCGACGGTAATTAGCACAGATACGCAGTATTTT.

This clone was seen more than once but under ten times. The CDR3 protein is CSVDSNNYGYTF. CDR3 sequence (DNA): TGCAGCGTTGATTCCAATAACTATGGCTACACCTTC. The chain is built from TRBV29-1 and TRBJ1-2; D call uncertain. CDR1 is SQVTM and CDR2 is ANQGSEA in the germline V gene. Trimming removed 3 bases at V and 1 base at J, with 6 bases between. The CDR3 loop spans 12 amino acids.

The CDR3 is CASSLLPGGRYEQYF. The CDR3 nucleotides are TGCGCCAGCAGCCTTTTACCGGGGGGCCGCTACGAGCAGTACTTC. The J gene is TRBJ2-7, the V gene TRBV5-1; D may be TRBD2 (7 bases). The V gene lost 4 bases and the J gene lost 3 bases, with 17 bases spanning the gap. The CDR3 covers 15 residues. Germline V gives CDR1 SGHRS, CDR2 YFSETQ.